This T cell receptor (beta chain) appears in the sequencing data of a study of monozygotic twins with inflammatory bowel disease. Germline CDR1 reads MNHNS; CDR2 reads SASEGT. CDR3 length: 17 amino acids. In regard to this clonotype: Antigen unknown.

Using the 5' RACE reads, TCRdb records one entry per CDR3 protein without DNA. The sample holds approximately 390,000 distinct CDR3 sequences. Study-wide results and limits: Among T cells, the various subtypes were not distinguishable. IBD patients carried less diverse TCRbeta repertoires (inverse Simpson) than healthy co-twins.

The chain joins TRBV6-1 to TRBJ2-5; TCRdb designates TRBD1, a call that cannot be tested without DNA. The TCR originated in a human donor with ulcerative colitis or Crohn's disease, or a healthy co-twin of an affected twin (not recorded which). Sequenced material: blood. This chain's CDR3 is CASHLGGAVSAQETQYF.